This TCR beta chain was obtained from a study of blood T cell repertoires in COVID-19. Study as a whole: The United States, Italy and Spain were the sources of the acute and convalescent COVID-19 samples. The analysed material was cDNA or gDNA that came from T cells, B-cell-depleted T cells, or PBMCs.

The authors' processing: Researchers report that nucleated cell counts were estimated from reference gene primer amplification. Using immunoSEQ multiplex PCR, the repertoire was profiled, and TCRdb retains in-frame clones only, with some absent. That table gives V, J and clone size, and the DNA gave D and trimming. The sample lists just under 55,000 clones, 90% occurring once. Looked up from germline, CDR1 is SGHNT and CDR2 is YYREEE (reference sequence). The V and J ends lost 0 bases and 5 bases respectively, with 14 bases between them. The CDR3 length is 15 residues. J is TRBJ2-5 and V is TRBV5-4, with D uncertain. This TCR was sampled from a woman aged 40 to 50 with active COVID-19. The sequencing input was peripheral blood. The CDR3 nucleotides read TGTGCCAGCAGCTTGGCCATCGCCGCCGGGGAGACCCAGTACTTC. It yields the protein CASSLAIAAGETQYF.